The 2 T cell receptor beta chains given below trace back to one sample, sequenced in a study of glioma-infiltrating T cells. Amplification of TCR alpha and beta CDR3 regions from RNA used iRepertoire nested multiplex PCR. Each CDR3 protein gets one entry after TCRdb re-called the multiplex PCR reads with MiXCR. The sample includes approximately 93,000 distinct CDR3 sequences, around 42% seen only once; the top ten take roughly two fifths. The specimen sequenced was glioma tissue, nonneoplastic brain tissue, or PBMCs (not recorded which). The source of these receptors is a human donor with low-grade glioma or glioblastoma, undergoing nonglioma brain surgery, or in good health (not recorded which).

A single count supports this clonotype. This chain connects TRBV3-1 to TRBJ2-5; no clear D. CDR3 size: 10 residues. CDR1 LGHDT and CDR2 YNNKEL come from the germline V gene (reference sequence). The V and J ends lost 8 bases and 5 bases respectively, with 6 bases between them. This chain's CDR3 is CASQQETQYF. The CDR3 DNA is TGTGCCAGCCAACAGGAGACCCAGTACTTC.

On this clonotype itself: A much larger clone sits a single nucleotide away, making a read error possible. The chain recombines TRBV2 with TRBJ2-1, with no clear D. The V and J ends lost 7 bases and 10 bases respectively, with 17 bases between them. The CDR3 contains 13 residues. Germline CDR1 reads SNHLY; CDR2 reads FYNNEI. In DNA, the CDR3 is TGTGCCAGCAAAGAAGCAGAATCCTACGAGCAGTTCTTC. As protein: CASKEAESYEQFF.